The 21 T cell receptor beta chains given below trace back to one sample, sequenced in a study of identical twins. TCRdb fed the 5' RACE reads into MiXCR, producing one record per CDR3 protein. The sample contains 400,000 or so distinct CDR3 sequences, around 9.7% of which appear only once. Sequencing was done on a sample of naive T cells sorted from blood. Receptors were obtained from a woman between 50 and 59 years old in good health.

The genes are TRBV12-3 or TRBV12-4 and TRBJ2-2; 7 bases fit TRBD2. V trimming: 6 bases; J trimming: 0 bases; junction bases outside the gene matches: 10. This CDR3 contains 17 residues. The CDR3 reads CASSRSRLAANTGELFF. The CDR3 bases are TGTGCCAGCAGCCGAAGCCGACTAGCAGCGAACACCGGGGAGCTGTTTTTT.

A few counts support this clonotype. The chain has TRBV3-1 and TRBJ2-1, with D perhaps matching TRBD2 (5 bases). Germline V CDR1 and CDR2: LGHDT, YNNKEL (reference sequence). V gave up 2 bases and J gave up 6 bases, with 14 bases separating them. The CDR3 is 15 residues long. CDR3 DNA: TGTGCCAGCAGCCAACGAGCGGCCTCGGGCAATGAGCAGTTCTTC. Residues: CASSQRAASGNEQFF.

This clonotype was observed a few times. As DNA, the CDR3 is TGCAGCGTTCTACCAGGGTCCACCGGGGAGCTGTTTTTT. Amino acid sequence: CSVLPGSTGELFF. V and J are TRBV29-1 and TRBJ2-2, with a tentative D call TRBD1 (5 bases). The germline V and J ends were trimmed by 5 bases and 4 bases, with 11 bases remaining between them. The CDR3 spans 13 residues. Germline V CDR1 and CDR2: SQVTM, ANQGSEA.

This chain joins TRBV27 and TRBJ2-5; no clear D gene. V lost 5 bases, J lost 5 bases, and 15 bases lay in between. The germline V gene has CDR1 MNHEY and CDR2 SMNVEV (reference sequence). The CDR3 has 14 residues. CDR3 protein: CASSTRSPGETQYF. Here the CDR3 DNA reads TGTGCCAGCAGTACGCGATCCCCGGGTGAGACCCAGTACTTC.

This clonotype was found a few times. J is TRBJ1-1 and V is TRBV20-1, with D hard to call. The CDR3 covers 12 residues. Between the trimmed V and J ends, which lost 3 bases and 9 bases, there was a span of 14 bases. Germline-derived CDR1 and CDR2 are DFQATT and SNEGSKA (reference sequence). The CDR3 loop is CSASLGRRKAFF. The CDR3 coding sequence is TGCAGTGCTAGTCTGGGCAGACGGAAAGCTTTCTTT.

V usage is TRBV20-1 and J usage is TRBJ2-1; 13 nucleotides match TRBD2. Per the germline V gene, CDR1 is DFQATT and CDR2 is SNEGSKA (reference sequence). This CDR3 is built from 18 residues. The CDR3 DNA reads TGCACCCTCCTCACGGTGGGGGGACTAGCGGGATCCTACAATGAGCAGTTCTTC. Amino acids: CTLLTVGGLAGSYNEQFF.

V and J are TRBV29-1 and TRBJ2-3, with TRBD2 matching 10 bases. The CDR3 runs to 14 residues. Germline CDR1 and CDR2: SQVTM and ANQGSEA. V lost 4 bases to trimming and J lost 6 bases; unmatched junction nucleotides: 7. DNA for the CDR3: TGCAGCGTTGGCCCCAGACTAGCGGGCGATACGCAGTATTTT. Translation gives CSVGPRLAGDTQYF.

This clonotype has a handful of counts. J is TRBJ1-4 and V is TRBV10-3, with TRBD1 identical over 12 bases. The CDR3 totals 17 residues. The V gene's germline CDR1 is ENHRY and CDR2 SYGVKD. Trimming cost V 5 bases and J 8 bases; bases outside gene matches: 12. CDR3 nucleotides: TGTGCCATCAGTACGCCCGGGACAGGGGGCGGACAAGAAAAACTGTTTTTT. Translated: CAISTPGTGGGQEKLFF.

This clonotype was counted between two and nine times. The chain employs TRBV6-1 and TRBJ2-1; D is possibly TRBD1 (6 bases). There are 14 residues in the CDR3. The germline V gene encodes CDR1 MNHNS and CDR2 SASEGT. The ends were cut back, 6 bases at V and 8 bases at J, with 17 bases in the middle. CDR3 DNA: TGTGCCAGCAGGAGGGGGTCTCAATGGGATGAGCAGTTCTTC. Translation: CASRRGSQWDEQFF.

This clonotype occurred many times. The chain is built from TRBV24-1 and TRBJ2-1, with TRBD2 matching over 13 bases. The CDR3 sequence is 15 residues long. Germline V gives CDR1 KGHDR, CDR2 SFDVKD. After removal of 4 bases from V and 9 bases from J, the junction contained 5 bases not matched to a gene. CDR3: CATSDRTSGSVEQFF. CDR3 DNA sequence: TGTGCCACCAGTGACCGGACTAGCGGGAGTGTTGAGCAGTTCTTC.

The V gene is TRBV20-1, the J gene TRBJ2-3; 9 positions match TRBD1. The germline V gene encodes CDR1 DFQATT and CDR2 SNEGSKA (reference sequence). Trimming at V came to 3 bases and at J to 2 bases, leaving 9 bases not matched to a gene. CDR3 length equals 16 residues. CDR3 in DNA: TGCAGTGCTAGCTGGACAGGGGTGGGGTACACAGATACGCAGTATTTT. Translated, it gives CSASWTGVGYTDTQYF.

The gene calls are TRBV24-1 and TRBJ2-1; TRBD2 aligns across 14 bases. J was trimmed by 6 bases and V by 5 bases; bases with no gene match: 5. The CDR3 runs to 16 residues. Looked up from germline, CDR1 is KGHDR and CDR2 is SFDVKD. The CDR3 nucleotides are TGTGCCACCAGTGTTGCTGGACTAGCGGGAGGCAATGAGCAGTTCTTC. Amino acid sequence: CATSVAGLAGGNEQFF.

This rearrangement joins TRBV7-2 to TRBJ2-3; 13 bases align to TRBD2. The germline gives CDR1 SGHTA, CDR2 FQGNSA. V dropped 7 bases and J dropped 3; count of bases not matched to a gene: 13. There are 18 residues in the CDR3. For the CDR3, the DNA is TGTGCCAGCACCCTTGGACTAGCGGGAGCCGTTATTACAGATACGCAGTATTTT. It specifies CASTLGLAGAVITDTQYF. The full variable domain, rest sourced from reference TRBV7-2 and TRBJ2-3, is GAGVSQSPSNKVTEKGKDVELRCDPISGHTALYWYRQSLGQGLEFLIYFQGNSAPDKSGLPSDRFSAERTGGSVSTLTIQRTQQEDSAVYLCASTLGLAGAVITDTQYFGPGTRLTVL.

The rearrangement links TRBV20-1 to TRBJ2-2, with D possibly TRBD1 on 6 matching bases. Germline values: CDR1 DFQATT, CDR2 SNEGSKA (reference sequence). This CDR3 comprises 13 residues. The V end lost 2 bases, the J end lost 4 bases, and 8 bases lay between the germline ends. The CDR3 nucleotides are TGCAGTGCTAGAAGGGGGTCCACCGGGGAGCTGTTTTTT. It encodes CSARRGSTGELFF.

This clonotype was counted once. This chain links TRBV12-3 or TRBV12-4 with TRBJ2-7, with D possibly being TRBD1 (7 bases). This CDR3 is 15 amino acids long. Trimming took off 5 bases at V and 4 bases at J, with 18 bases between the two ends. CDR3 region: CASSPRGDTYYEQYF. CDR3 DNA sequence: TGTGCCAGCAGTCCCAGGGGGGACACATATTACGAGCAGTACTTC.

This clonotype was counted many times. The rearrangement joins TRBV12-3 or TRBV12-4 to TRBJ1-1; 8 positions match TRBD1. The ends lost 6 bases at V and 5 bases at J; junction bases unmatched: 5. The CDR3 is 13 residues long. CDR3 nucleotide sequence: TGTGCCAGCAGAGACAGGGGAAGTACTGAAGCTTTCTTT. The encoded protein is CASRDRGSTEAFF.

This chain uses TRBV5-1 with TRBJ2-1, with D possibly TRBD2 on 6 matching bases. Trimming took off 0 bases at V and 5 bases at J, with 15 bases between the two ends. The CDR3 loop spans 16 amino acids. Germline CDR1 SGHRS, CDR2 YFSETQ. The CDR3 sequence is CASSLGTGVWDNEQFF. Here the CDR3 DNA reads TGCGCCAGCAGCTTGGGAACGGGAGTCTGGGACAATGAGCAGTTCTTC.

The sample holds many counts of this clonotype. The rearrangement uses TRBV29-1 and TRBJ2-2, with D possibly TRBD1 on 6 matching bases. The germline V gene encodes CDR1 SQVTM and CDR2 ANQGSEA. V lost 6 bases and J 4 bases, leaving 15 bases between the germline ends. The CDR3 loop spans 14 amino acids. CDR3 in amino acids: CSVPWAGATGELFF. CDR3 DNA sequence: TGCAGCGTCCCATGGGCAGGGGCCACCGGGGAGCTGTTTTTT.

This clonotype was observed a handful of times. The genes are TRBV29-1 and TRBJ1-2; 9 positions match TRBD1. J was trimmed by 6 bases and V by 7 bases; bases with no gene match: 3. Germline V lookup: CDR1 SQVTM, CDR2 ANQGSEA. The CDR3 contains 11 residues. The CDR3 DNA follows: TGCAGCGAGGGACAGGGCGATGGCTACACCTTC. It yields the protein CSEGQGDGYTF.

For the CDR3, the DNA is TGCAGTGCGGGGGAAAAGACCCAGTACTTC. Its protein is CSAGEKTQYF. The gene calls are TRBV20-1 and TRBJ2-5, with D perhaps TRBD1 or TRBD2 (5 bases each). This CDR3 contains 10 residues. Germline-derived CDR1 and CDR2 are DFQATT and SNEGSKA (reference sequence). V lost 6 bases to trimming and J lost 6 bases, with 8 bases between them.

This clonotype was seen repeatedly, ten times or more. The chain has TRBV28 and TRBJ2-1, with D uncertain. The CDR3 has 12 residues. The germline V and J ends were trimmed by 2 bases and 5 bases, with 4 bases remaining between them. The germline CDR1 and CDR2 sequences are MDHEN and SYDVKM. CDR3 sequence: CASSLPDNEQFF. The CDR3 DNA reads as TGTGCCAGCAGTTTACCCGACAATGAGCAGTTCTTC.